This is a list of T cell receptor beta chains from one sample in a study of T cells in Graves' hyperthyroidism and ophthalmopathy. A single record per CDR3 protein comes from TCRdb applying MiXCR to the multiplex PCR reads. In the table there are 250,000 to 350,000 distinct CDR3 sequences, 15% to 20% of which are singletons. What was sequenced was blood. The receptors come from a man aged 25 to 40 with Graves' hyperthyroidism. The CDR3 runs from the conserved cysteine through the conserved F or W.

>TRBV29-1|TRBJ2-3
CSVASSGRAFPTDTQYF
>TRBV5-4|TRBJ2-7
CASSLDRSQEQYF
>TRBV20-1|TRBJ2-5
CSASFLETQYF
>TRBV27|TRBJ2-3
CASSRPRLAGGPDTQYF
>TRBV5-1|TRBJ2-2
CASSPVAGGPTGELFF
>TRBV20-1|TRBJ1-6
CSARDNRGTYNSPLHF
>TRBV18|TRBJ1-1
CASSSTIFTENTEAFF
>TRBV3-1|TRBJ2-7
CASSLLSGMTLHEQYF
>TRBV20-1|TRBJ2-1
CSTSGFYNEQFF
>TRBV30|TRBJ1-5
CAWSAANQPQHF
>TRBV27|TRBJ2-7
CASTGDASYEQYF
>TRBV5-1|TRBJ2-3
CASQDSLQADTQYF
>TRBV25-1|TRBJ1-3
CASSDVTASNTIYF
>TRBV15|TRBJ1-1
CATSRDTRNTEAFF
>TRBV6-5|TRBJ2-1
CASSYRTSGRALNEQFF
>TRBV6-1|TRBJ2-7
CASTGQFYEQYF
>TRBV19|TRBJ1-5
CASSMDRDNQPQHF
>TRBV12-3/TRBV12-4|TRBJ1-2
CASSQSMRGPFGYTF
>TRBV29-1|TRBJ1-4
CSVAGQGDEKLFF
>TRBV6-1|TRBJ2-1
CASRAYEEGEQFF
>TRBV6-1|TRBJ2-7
CASGGYLGDHEQYF
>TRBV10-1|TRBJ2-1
CASSPSVLAGGPYNEQFF
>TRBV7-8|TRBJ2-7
CASSSFRTGTNYEQYF
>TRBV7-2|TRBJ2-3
CASQAGTGNRDTQYF
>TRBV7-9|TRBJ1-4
CASSIQDSEKLFF
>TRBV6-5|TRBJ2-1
CASSYQLAVYNEQFF
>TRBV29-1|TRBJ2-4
CSAQGLAKNIQYF
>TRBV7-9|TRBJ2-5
CASSLVVSQETQYF
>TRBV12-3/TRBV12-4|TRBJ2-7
CASSHRESGQYF
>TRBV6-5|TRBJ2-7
CASSYAGESYEQYF
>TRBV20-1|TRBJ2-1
CSASPLAGPDLDEQFF
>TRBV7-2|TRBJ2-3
CASSFSSGTQYF
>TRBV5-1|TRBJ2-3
CASSPGTSGSTDTQYF
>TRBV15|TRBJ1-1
CATNGRANTEAFF
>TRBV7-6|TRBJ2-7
CASSPWYEQYF
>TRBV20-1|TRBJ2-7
CSALTSGRALEQYF
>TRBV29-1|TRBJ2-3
CSVEDAAAQYF
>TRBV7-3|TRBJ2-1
CASSFSGSDSYNEQFF
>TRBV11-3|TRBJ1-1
CASGGRGPAFF
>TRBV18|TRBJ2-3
CASSPPRTSKTTDTQYF
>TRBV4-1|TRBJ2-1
CASSQDSLSSTREPEQFF
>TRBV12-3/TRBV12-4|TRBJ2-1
CASSLVSGLERNEQFF
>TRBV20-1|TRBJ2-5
CSATSGSGAGAGETQYF